What follows are 30 T cell receptor beta chains derived from one specimen sequenced in a study of T cells in Graves' hyperthyroidism and ophthalmopathy. It was RNA transcripts that yielded the amplified TCR beta CDR3 regions. In the first-round RT-PCR of the TCR CDR3, the HTBI primer set was used. A single record per CDR3 protein comes from TCRdb applying MiXCR to the multiplex PCR reads. The table lists hundreds of thousands of distinct CDR3 sequences, 15% to 18% of them singletons. The specimen was blood. Every receptor here comes from a woman between 18 and 29 years old with Graves' hyperthyroidism.

The rearrangement joins TRBV28 to TRBJ2-3; D possibly corresponds to TRBD1 (6 bases). The germline V and J ends were trimmed by 7 bases and 0 bases, with 11 bases remaining between them. Germline-derived CDR1 and CDR2 are MDHEN and SYDVKM. The CDR3 sequence is 14 residues long. CDR3 sequence reads: CASTGAASTDTQYF. The CDR3 DNA reads as TGTGCCAGCACAGGGGCAGCTAGCACAGATACGCAGTATTTT. Full variable domain (missing parts from reference TRBV28 and TRBJ2-3): DVKVTQSSRYLVKRTGEKVFLECVQDMDHENMFWYRQDPGLGLRLIYFSYDVKMKEKGDIPEGYSVSREKKERFSLILESASTNQTSMYLCASTGAASTDTQYFGPGTRLTVL.

With regard to this clonotype: Since a much larger clone is just one base distant, this may be a read error. The V call is TRBV10-3, the J call TRBJ2-2, with D possibly TRBD2 on 5 matching bases. Germline V CDR1 and CDR2: ENHRY, SYGVKD. The CDR3 has 16 amino acids. The CDR3 spells CAISESKDSNTGEPFF. CDR3 DNA sequence: TGTGCCATCAGTGAGTCGAAGGACTCAAACACCGGGGAGCCGTTTTTT.

This clonotype was observed at least ten times. The rearrangement uses TRBV12-3 or TRBV12-4 and TRBJ1-2; D is undetermined. The germline V and J ends were trimmed by 2 bases and 1 base, with 5 bases remaining between them. This CDR3 comprises 13 residues. CDR3 in DNA: TGTGCCAGCAGTTTAAACATTAACTATGGCTACACCTTC. This codes for CASSLNINYGYTF.

This clonotype was seen ten or more times. The V gene is TRBV11-2, the J gene TRBJ2-7, with D maybe TRBD1 (6 bases). V dropped 5 bases and J dropped 7 bases, with 9 bases sitting between them. This CDR3 is built from 11 residues. Germline CDR1 is SGHAT and CDR2 is FQNNGV. The CDR3 DNA reads TGTGCCAGCAGCCCCGGGACAGAGCAGTACTTC. It encodes CASSPGTEQYF.

In its sample, this clonotype was seen many times. V and J are TRBV12-3 or TRBV12-4 and TRBJ1-1, with D unresolved. Trimming stripped 6 bases from V and 7 bases from J, with 15 bases between. The CDR3 runs 13 residues. For the CDR3, the DNA is TGTGCCAGCAGCCCTGGAGGTGTGGGTGAAGCTTTCTTT. This sequence encodes CASSPGGVGEAFF.

There are many counts of this clonotype. The gene calls are TRBV27 and TRBJ1-6, with a weak D call TRBD1 (5 bases). The CDR3 totals 15 residues. Germline V gene data show CDR1 as MNHEY and CDR2 as SMNVEV (reference sequence). The V end lost 7 bases, the J end lost 8 bases, and 18 bases lay between the germline ends. In DNA form, the CDR3 reads TGTGCCAGCAAACCTCGGGGCGTCATCGATTCACCCCTCCACTTT. This encodes CASKPRGVIDSPLHF.

The chain is built from TRBV5-4 and TRBJ2-1; the match to TRBD2 covers 10 bases. CDR1 SGHNT and CDR2 YYREEE come from the germline V gene (reference sequence). Losses at the gene ends were 3 bases for V and 12 bases for J; bases not matched to a gene: 15. The CDR3 extends over 16 amino acids. In DNA, the CDR3 is TGTGCCAGCAGCTCCGGGGGGCTAGCGGGAGCCCATGGGCAGTTCTTC. This encodes CASSSGGLAGAHGQFF.

This clonotype was seen at least ten times. V usage is TRBV19 and J usage is TRBJ2-2; D remains ambiguous. This CDR3 has 15 amino acids. Trimming cost V 4 bases and J 3 bases, with 12 bases left between them. Germline V gene sequence: CDR1 LNHDA, CDR2 SQIVND (reference sequence). Here the CDR3 reads CASSTVASDTGELFF. Written as DNA, the CDR3 is TGTGCCAGTAGTACCGTAGCCTCAGACACCGGGGAGCTGTTTTTT. Combining the CDR3 with reference TRBV19 and TRBJ2-2 gives the whole variable domain DGGITQSPKYLFRKEGQNVTLSCEQNLNHDAMYWYRQDPGQGLRLIYYSQIVNDFQKGDIAEGYSVSREKKESFPLTVTSAQKNPTAFYLCASSTVASDTGELFFGEGSRLTVL.

The V and J genes are TRBV19 and TRBJ2-5; D possibly corresponds to TRBD2 (6 bases). CDR3 length: 15 residues. The V end lost 6 bases, the J end lost 1 base, and 15 bases lay between the germline ends. CDR1 is LNHDA, CDR2 SQIVND, per germline (reference sequence). The CDR3 DNA sequence: TGTGCCAGTAGGGAAAGTAGGGGACTCCAAGAGACCCAGTACTTC. Translation gives CASRESRGLQETQYF.

This clonotype was recorded many times. The V gene is TRBV7-8, the J gene TRBJ1-2; D remains unclear. V was cut by 0 bases and J by 4 bases, with 9 bases left in between. From germline, CDR1 is SGHVS and CDR2 FQNEAQ. The CDR3 extends over 14 amino acids. This CDR3 is CASSLARASYGYTF. DNA for the CDR3: TGTGCCAGCAGCTTAGCTAGGGCCAGCTATGGCTACACCTTC.

The chain carries TRBV13 and TRBJ2-1; maybe TRBD2 (6 bases). This CDR3 is built from 14 residues. Looked up from germline, CDR1 is PRHDT and CDR2 is FYEKMQ (reference sequence). The ends were cut back, 11 bases at V and 9 bases at J, with 23 bases in the middle. The CDR3 nucleotides read TGTGCCGTCCGGGCTAGCGCCCTCCCGGTTGAGCAGTTCTTC. This translates into CAVRASALPVEQFF.

In its sample, this clonotype was seen a few times. This chain links TRBV12-5 with TRBJ1-5; D perhaps matches TRBD1 (5 bases). This CDR3 has 16 amino acids. V was cut by 0 bases and J by 3 bases, with 12 bases left in between. From germline, CDR1 is LGHNT and CDR2 FRNRAP. Here the CDR3 DNA reads TGTGCTAGTGGTTTGGTATCGGGGGGAGACAATCAGCCCCAGCATTTT. This codes for CASGLVSGGDNQPQHF.

This clonotype was observed a few times. In nucleotides, the CDR3 is TGTGCCAGCAGTGGGGGTCGGGACACCATATATTTT. The encoded protein is CASSGGRDTIYF. The chain couples TRBV27 to TRBJ1-3; the D gene is possibly TRBD1 (5 bases). Trimming stripped 5 bases from V and 8 bases from J, with 10 bases between. Germline lookup yields CDR1 MNHEY and CDR2 SMNVEV (reference sequence). The length of the CDR3 is 12 residues.

This clonotype was counted ten times or more. The V gene is TRBV30, the J gene TRBJ1-5, with D possibly TRBD1 on 6 matching bases. Germline CDR1 is GTSNPN and CDR2 is SVGIG (reference sequence). Trimming removed 0 bases at V and 4 bases at J, with 13 bases between. The length of the CDR3 is 15 residues. The CDR3 nucleotides read TGTGCCTGGAGTGTAGGTATTAGGGGGAATCAGCCCCAGCATTTT. This gives the protein CAWSVGIRGNQPQHF.

This chain connects TRBV5-1 to TRBJ1-1, with D unclear. V was pared by 0 bases and J by 3 bases, with 12 bases between. Germline V gene lookup returns CDR1 SGHRS and CDR2 YFSETQ. The CDR3 sequence is 15 residues long. CDR3 amino acids: CASSLESGSYTEAFF. Here the CDR3 DNA reads TGCGCCAGCAGCTTGGAGTCGGGTTCCTACACTGAAGCTTTCTTT.

This clonotype was seen at least ten times. V and J are TRBV7-6 and TRBJ2-7; 11 bases line up with TRBD1. Trimming cost V 4 bases and J 6 bases; bases outside gene matches: 5. This CDR3 comprises 14 residues. Germline V CDR1 and CDR2: SGHVS, FNYEAQ. The chain's CDR3 is CASSSWTGGGEQYF. As DNA, the CDR3 is TGTGCCAGCAGCTCTTGGACAGGGGGCGGCGAGCAGTACTTC.

This clonotype was picked up many times. The chain combines TRBV7-9 with TRBJ2-7, with a tentative D call TRBD1 (6 bases). The V end was cut by 7 bases, the J end by 2 bases, with 15 bases between. Germline CDR1 SEHNR, CDR2 FQNEAQ (reference sequence). This CDR3 spans 14 amino acids. CDR3 coding DNA: TGTGCCAGCACCAATGAAAAGGGGGCCTACGAGCAGTACTTC. Translated: CASTNEKGAYEQYF. The full variable domain, in which reference TRBV7-9 and TRBJ2-7 provide the parts outside the CDR3, is DTGVSQNPRHKITKRGQNVTFRCDPISEHNRLYWYRQTLGQGPEFLTYFQNEAQLEKSRLLSDRFSAERPKGSFSTLEIQRTEQGDSAMYLCASTNEKGAYEQYFGPGTRLTVT.

This clonotype was counted ten times or more. The chain recombines TRBV7-9 with TRBJ2-1, with D perhaps TRBD2 (5 bases). CDR1 is SEHNR and CDR2 is FQNEAQ in the germline V gene (reference sequence). The CDR3 covers 14 residues. With 2 bases removed from V and 6 bases from J, the gap between germline ends came to 11 bases. The CDR3 sequence: CASSLNGMGNEQFF. CDR3 coding DNA: TGTGCCAGCAGCTTAAACGGGATGGGCAATGAGCAGTTCTTC. Based on the CDR3 plus reference TRBV7-9 and TRBJ2-1, the full variable domain is DTGVSQNPRHKITKRGQNVTFRCDPISEHNRLYWYRQTLGQGPEFLTYFQNEAQLEKSRLLSDRFSAERPKGSFSTLEIQRTEQGDSAMYLCASSLNGMGNEQFFGPGTRLTVL.

This chain links TRBV3-1 with TRBJ1-5; D call uncertain. The CDR3 sequence is 16 residues long. V dropped 1 base and J dropped 0 bases, with 10 bases sitting between them. The germline V gene has CDR1 LGHDT and CDR2 YNNKEL (reference sequence). CDR3 residues: CASSQGQLISNQPQHF. As DNA, the CDR3 is TGTGCCAGCAGCCAAGGGCAGTTGATTAGCAATCAGCCCCAGCATTTT.

This clonotype was found many times. The chain combines TRBV11-1 with TRBJ2-7; the match to TRBD1 covers 8 bases. The CDR3 has 16 residues. V lost 5 bases and J lost 1; bases outside the gene matches: 10. CDR1 is SGHAT and CDR2 is FQDESV in the germline V gene (reference sequence). The CDR3 sequence is CASSADIQGASYEQYF. The CDR3 DNA is TGTGCCAGCAGCGCAGACATCCAGGGGGCATCCTACGAGCAGTACTTC.

The gene calls are TRBV20-1 and TRBJ2-7, with D unresolved. The CDR3 runs to 12 residues. V lost 1 base and J lost 2, with 6 bases in between. CDR1 is DFQATT, CDR2 SNEGSKA, per germline (reference sequence). The CDR3 loop reads CSARVYAYEQYF. In nucleotides, the CDR3 is TGCAGTGCTAGAGTGTACGCCTACGAGCAGTACTTC.

This clonotype was counted many times. The V gene is TRBV11-2, the J gene TRBJ2-3; 8 nucleotides match TRBD2. V was pared by 3 bases and J by 1 base, with 3 bases of the junction left unmatched. The CDR3 totals 15 residues. Germline loops: CDR1 SGHAT, CDR2 FQNNGV. Written as DNA, the CDR3 is TGTGCCAGCAGCTTTGCGGGAGGTGGCACAGATACGCAGTATTTT. Translating gives CASSFAGGGTDTQYF.

This clonotype has ten or more counts. The chain couples TRBV2 to TRBJ2-1; D possibly corresponds to TRBD2 (7 bases). Germline CDR1 and CDR2: SNHLY and FYNNEI. V was shortened by 3 bases and J by 9 bases, with 12 bases between the two germline ends. The CDR3 is 13 residues long. CDR3 region: CASSDRGAIEQFF. The CDR3 DNA reads as TGTGCCAGCAGTGACCGGGGGGCCATTGAGCAGTTCTTC.

In this sample, this clonotype turned up many times. The chain has TRBV6-5 and TRBJ2-5; D might be TRBD1 or TRBD2, each matching 5 bases. Germline V gene sequence: CDR1 MNHEY, CDR2 SVGAGI. V was cut by 2 bases and J by 3 bases, with 10 bases left in between. The CDR3 spans 14 residues. The CDR3 coding sequence is TGTGCCAGCAGTTACCCCGGGGCTAAAGAGACCCAGTACTTC. Encoded protein: CASSYPGAKETQYF.

This clonotype was detected ten times or more. The chain links TRBV7-9 to TRBJ1-5; no reliable D call. Trimming cost V 4 bases and J 4 bases, with 8 bases left between them. Germline V gene data show CDR1 as SEHNR and CDR2 as FQNEAQ (reference sequence). This CDR3 has 13 residues. The CDR3 is CASSSTVNQPQHF. CDR3 coding DNA: TGTGCCAGCAGCTCCACGGTGAATCAGCCCCAGCATTTT.

This clonotype appeared many times. The CDR3 nucleotides are TGTGCCAGCTCACCGGAGCACGGACTAGCGGGAGGCGAGCAGTACTTC. Protein: CASSPEHGLAGGEQYF. This chain joins TRBV18 and TRBJ2-7; the match to TRBD2 covers 14 bases. Per the germline V gene, CDR1 is KGHSH and CDR2 is LQKENI. This CDR3 is 16 amino acids long. The V segment lost 3 bases and the J segment 6 bases; nucleotides outside the gene matches: 7.

This clonotype was detected ten times or more. The rearrangement joins TRBV7-2 to TRBJ2-7; TRBD2 matches 7 bases. This CDR3 is built from 14 residues. Germline-derived CDR1 and CDR2 are SGHTA and FQGNSA. The J segment lost 2 bases and the V segment lost 3 bases, leaving 4 bases of the junction unmatched. The chain's CDR3 is CASSFIAGAYEQYF. As DNA, the CDR3 is TGTGCCAGCAGCTTTATTGCGGGAGCCTACGAGCAGTACTTC. The full variable domain, its missing parts supplied by reference TRBV7-2 and TRBJ2-7, is GAGVSQSPSNKVTEKGKDVELRCDPISGHTALYWYRQSLGQGLEFLIYFQGNSAPDKSGLPSDRFSAERTGGSVSTLTIQRTQQEDSAVYLCASSFIAGAYEQYFGPGTRLTVT.

This clonotype has a count of ten or more. The CDR3 coding sequence is TGTGCCAGCAGCCGAGGGGCTGGGACAGAATCCTACAATGAGCAGTTCTTC. Protein sequence: CASSRGAGTESYNEQFF. The chain employs TRBV11-2 and TRBJ2-1; 7 nucleotides agree with TRBD1. The CDR3 sequence is 17 residues long. V lost 5 bases to trimming and J lost 1 base; unmatched junction nucleotides: 11. In germline, CDR1 is SGHAT, CDR2 FQNNGV.

The table lists this clonotype with a count of one. The rearrangement links TRBV6-4 to TRBJ2-1, with 12 bases identical to TRBD2. This CDR3 has 16 residues. Trimming at V came to 6 bases and at J to 6 bases, leaving 9 bases not matched to a gene. The V gene's germline CDR1 is MRHNA and CDR2 SNTAGT. The DNA for the CDR3 is TGTGCCAGCAGCCCGACTAGCGGGAGTAGCTCCAATGAGCAGTTCTTC. Translation: CASSPTSGSSSNEQFF.

This clonotype was picked up a small number of times. The chain uses TRBV9 and TRBJ1-2; D is unresolved. CDR3 length equals 15 residues. Trimming removed 4 bases from V and 5 bases from J, with 18 bases in between. CDR1 and CDR2 (germline): SGDLS, YYNGEE. CDR3 nucleotide sequence: TGTGCCAGCAGCCCAGGAGCGCAGGCCCCATATGGCTACACCTTC. It encodes CASSPGAQAPYGYTF.